The following is a T cell receptor (beta chain) sequence with its context. The antigen remains unidentified. Losses at the gene ends were 7 bases for V and 4 bases for J; bases not matched to a gene: 26. Per the germline V gene, CDR1 is SNHLY and CDR2 is FYNNEI. The CDR3 runs to 22 residues. The data originate from a study of cytomegalovirus exposure and HLA in healthy donors. Overall study results and limits: The investigators catalogued 164 TCR beta chains as cytomegalovirus-associated.

The PCR ran on 60 Vbeta and 13 Jbeta primers. Here immunoSEQ multiplex PCR was the method, and the copy in TCRdb shows in-frame clones only, minus some. The data show some 150,000 clones, 60% to 75% seen once. The clonotype originates from a man aged 18-30 years in good health and CMV-seronegative. The chain joins TRBV2 to TRBJ2-3, with TRBD2 matching over 13 bases. Sequenced sample: PBMCs. CDR3 protein: CASKIPRTSGGGKRWDPDTQYF. The CDR3 DNA reads as TGTGCCAGCAAGATCCCTAGGACTAGCGGGGGAGGGAAGCGGTGGGACCCAGATACGCAGTATTTT.